Listed here are 27 T cell receptor beta chains from one sample, sequenced in a study of blood T cell repertoires in COVID-19. Assay: immunoSEQ multiplex PCR; the TCRdb copy retains only in-frame clones and omits some. This table holds roughly 240,000 clones, about 80% found once. Sequences were obtained from peripheral blood. These receptors were taken from a woman aged 80 or over with acute or convalescent COVID-19.

The chain uses TRBV20-1 and TRBJ2-2; D is possibly TRBD2 (5 bases). The germline V gene encodes CDR1 DFQATT and CDR2 SNEGSKA (reference sequence). The CDR3 is 14 amino acids. With 3 bases removed from V and 1 base from J, the gap between germline ends came to 9 bases. DNA of the CDR3: TGCAGTGCTAGTTCTAGCTGGAACACCGGGGAGCTGTTTTTT. It codes for CSASSSWNTGELFF.

The J gene is TRBJ2-5, the V gene TRBV27; TRBD2 might be the D (6 bases). Deletions cut 2 bases from V and 2 bases from J, with 15 bases between. The germline V gene has CDR1 MNHEY and CDR2 SMNVEV (reference sequence). The CDR3 extends over 16 amino acids. Here the CDR3 DNA reads TGTGCCAGCAGTTTAATATGGTCTGCGGGGCAAGAGACCCAGTACTTC. It is translated as CASSLIWSAGQETQYF.

The V and J genes are TRBV6-1 and TRBJ2-6; D ambiguous. CDR3 size: 17 residues. Germline lookup yields CDR1 MNHNS and CDR2 SASEGT. V was clipped by 2 bases and J by 0 bases, with 11 bases between them. The CDR3 DNA is TGTGCCAGCAGTGAACGTGCACTGAACTCTGGGGCCAACGTCCTGACTTTC. Encoded protein: CASSERALNSGANVLTF.

The chain couples TRBV10-3 to TRBJ1-4; 7 bases agree with TRBD1. The CDR3 extends over 14 amino acids. J was trimmed by 6 bases and V by 7 bases; bases with no gene match: 8. Looked up from germline, CDR1 is ENHRY and CDR2 is SYGVKD. The CDR3 DNA reads as TGTGCCATCACTGGGACAGACGGAGATGAAAAACTGTTTTTT. This gives the protein CAITGTDGDEKLFF.

The rearrangement joins TRBV24-1 to TRBJ2-1; 10 bases fit TRBD2. Trimming took 0 bases from V and 5 from J; bases not matched to a gene: 6. Germline CDR1 and CDR2: KGHDR and SFDVKD. The CDR3 totals 17 residues. CDR3 protein: CATSDLPVAGGNNEQFF. The CDR3 DNA sequence: TGTGCCACCAGTGATTTGCCCGTAGCGGGAGGAAACAATGAGCAGTTCTTC.

V is TRBV11-2 and J is TRBJ2-4, with D unclear. The germline V gene encodes CDR1 SGHAT and CDR2 FQNNGV. This CDR3 spans 13 amino acids. V was shortened by 5 bases and J by 5 bases, with 10 bases between the two germline ends. Here the CDR3 reads CASSRSAENIQYF. The CDR3 nucleotides are TGTGCCAGCAGCCGATCGGCGGAAAACATTCAGTACTTC.

The chain joins TRBV6-5 to TRBJ1-1, with a weak D call TRBD1 (6 bases). Trimming stripped 7 bases from V and 1 base from J, with 16 bases between. CDR3 length: 15 residues. Germline V gene sequence: CDR1 MNHEY, CDR2 SVGAGI. As DNA, the CDR3 is TGTGCCAGCAACCCCCGACAGGAGAAGAACACTGAAGCTTTCTTT. Encoded protein: CASNPRQEKNTEAFF.

J is TRBJ2-7 and V is TRBV5-1; 7 bases are a match to TRBD2. Trimming cost V 0 bases and J 2 bases; bases outside gene matches: 8. The CDR3 length is 16 residues. The germline V gene has CDR1 SGHRS and CDR2 YFSETQ. The CDR3 protein is CASSLGLAGDAYEQYF. In nucleotides, the CDR3 is TGCGCCAGCAGCTTGGGGCTTGCGGGGGACGCCTACGAGCAGTACTTC.

The V call is TRBV5-8, the J call TRBJ2-7; 7 nucleotides line up with TRBD2. Germline V CDR1 and CDR2: SGHTS, YDEGEE. The CDR3 runs 15 residues. The V gene end was trimmed by 4 bases and the J gene end by 3 bases; junction bases not matched to a gene: 10. The CDR3 region has the DNA TGTGCCAGCAGCCGGACTTACTGGGGGGGCTACGAGCAGTACTTC. Its translation: CASSRTYWGGYEQYF.

Only one count was recorded for this clone. The genes are TRBV7-8 and TRBJ1-5; D is unclear. The germline V and J ends were trimmed by 5 bases and 0 bases, with 11 bases remaining between them. CDR3 length: 15 residues. Germline V lookup: CDR1 SGHVS, CDR2 FQNEAQ. The DNA of the CDR3 is TGTGCCAGCAGCCCCGGAGGGAATAGCAATCAGCCCCAGCATTTT. Translated: CASSPGGNSNQPQHF.

CDR3 region: CASSVLAGNYNEQFF. The CDR3 region has the DNA TGTGCCAGCAGCGTCTTAGCGGGGAACTACAATGAGCAGTTCTTC. The J gene is TRBJ2-1, the V gene TRBV9; the match to TRBD2 covers 8 bases. This CDR3 contains 15 residues. Trimming cost V 2 bases and J 3 bases; bases outside gene matches: 4. Germline V CDR1 and CDR2: SGDLS, YYNGEE.

V and J are TRBV28 and TRBJ2-7; 9 positions agree with TRBD1. Looked up from germline, CDR1 is MDHEN and CDR2 is SYDVKM. The junction had 13 bases not matched to a gene; V was cut back by 7 bases and J by 9 bases. This CDR3 region has 14 residues. CDR3 region: CASKVGGQGGSQYF. CDR3 bases: TGTGCCAGCAAAGTGGGGGGACAGGGCGGTTCGCAGTACTTC.

The CDR3 here is CASSPRARGAEGYTF. CDR3 bases: TGTGCCAGCTCACCACGAGCGCGGGGGGCGGAGGGCTACACCTTC. The V gene is TRBV18, the J gene TRBJ1-2; D is possibly TRBD1 (6 bases). CDR1 is KGHSH, CDR2 LQKENI, per germline. The CDR3 consists of 15 residues. Deletions cut 1 base from V and 8 bases from J, with 17 bases between. The whole variable domain, remainder taken from reference TRBV18 and TRBJ1-2, is NAGVMQNPRHLVRRRGQEARLRCSPMKGHSHVYWYRQLPEEGLKFMVYLQKENIIDESGMPKERFSAEFPKEGPSILRIQQVVRGDSAAYFCASSPRARGAEGYTFGSGTRLTVV.

The chain has TRBV6-2 or TRBV6-3 and TRBJ2-7; 12 bases agree with TRBD2. The CDR3 totals 16 residues. V lost 2 bases and J lost 7; bases outside the gene matches: 9. CDR1 is MNHEY and CDR2 is SVGEGT in the germline V gene. CDR3 amino acids: CASSYLSTSGGSEQYF. In nucleotides, the CDR3 is TGTGCCAGCAGTTACCTCTCGACTAGCGGGGGATCTGAGCAGTACTTC.

The V and J genes are TRBV6-5 and TRBJ1-6; possibly TRBD1 for D (5 bases). Germline V gene data show CDR1 as MNHEY and CDR2 as SVGAGI. The CDR3 consists of 13 residues. V lost 0 bases and J 13 bases, leaving 10 bases between the germline ends. The CDR3 coding sequence is TGTGCCAGCAGTTACTCGGGGGGTCTTCCCCTCCACTTT. Protein: CASSYSGGLPLHF.

This sequence joins TRBV6-5 and TRBJ1-3; D possibly corresponds to TRBD1 (6 bases). CDR3 length: 13 residues. Germline loops: CDR1 MNHEY, CDR2 SVGAGI. The germline V and J ends were trimmed by 2 bases and 12 bases, with 14 bases remaining between them. For the CDR3, the DNA is TGTGCCAGCAGTTACGAGGGGGATAGGGTCATATATTTT. Translating it yields CASSYEGDRVIYF.

V gene TRBV6-6 combines with J gene TRBJ1-2; D might be TRBD1 (6 bases). CDR1 is MNHNY, CDR2 SVGAGI, per germline (reference sequence). The germline V and J ends were trimmed by 2 bases and 7 bases, with 11 bases remaining between them. This CDR3 is built from 13 residues. CDR3 in amino acids: CASSYATGSGYTF. The CDR3 DNA sequence: TGTGCCAGCAGTTACGCCACAGGGAGTGGCTACACCTTC.

This chain uses TRBV5-1 with TRBJ2-1, with D perhaps matching TRBD1 (6 bases). The CDR3 covers 16 residues. The germline V gene encodes CDR1 SGHRS and CDR2 YFSETQ. V lost 4 bases, J lost 7 bases, and 21 bases lay in between. The CDR3 region has the DNA TGCGCCAGCAGCAAATCGGACCGGGACAAAGGTAATGAGCAGTTCTTC. Amino acids: CASSKSDRDKGNEQFF. The whole variable domain, remainder taken from reference TRBV5-1 and TRBJ2-1, is KAGVTQTPRYLIKTRGQQVTLSCSPISGHRSVSWYQQTPGQGLQFLFEYFSETQRNKGNFPGRFSGRQFSNSRSEMNVSTLELGDSALYLCASSKSDRDKGNEQFFGPGTRLTVL.

This chain joins TRBV10-3 and TRBJ1-2; a possible D gene is TRBD1 (5 bases). Germline loops: CDR1 ENHRY, CDR2 SYGVKD. This CDR3 spans 14 amino acids. The ends were cut back, 0 bases at V and 2 bases at J, with 7 bases in the middle. The CDR3 is CAISESGLNYGYTF. The CDR3 DNA follows: TGTGCCATCAGTGAGTCGGGACTAAACTATGGCTACACCTTC.

The chain has TRBV6-2 or TRBV6-3 and TRBJ1-2; perhaps TRBD1 as D (5 bases). Germline CDR1 and CDR2: MNHEY and SVGEGT. The CDR3 runs 15 residues. V shed 0 bases and J shed 2 bases, with 10 bases lying between them. In DNA form, the CDR3 reads TGTGCCAGCAGTTACTCTCAGGGCCTAAACTATGGCTACACCTTC. Protein sequence: CASSYSQGLNYGYTF.

The chain couples TRBV6-5 to TRBJ2-7, with D unclear. The germline gives CDR1 MNHEY, CDR2 SVGAGI. The CDR3 runs 15 residues. V dropped 6 bases and J dropped 1 base, with 16 bases sitting between them. The CDR3 here is CASRETGSPSYEQYF. DNA of the CDR3: TGTGCCAGCAGAGAGACCGGGTCCCCATCCTACGAGCAGTACTTC.

V usage is TRBV5-1 and J usage is TRBJ2-7; D possibly corresponds to TRBD1 (5 bases). Germline V gene data show CDR1 as SGHRS and CDR2 as YFSETQ. CDR3 length: 14 residues. V was cut by 3 bases and J by 2 bases, with 12 bases left in between. The CDR3 protein is CASSSDNPPYEQYF. The CDR3 bases are TGCGCCAGCAGCTCGGACAACCCTCCCTACGAGCAGTACTTC.

The V call is TRBV7-6, the J call TRBJ2-2, with D perhaps matching TRBD1 (7 bases). Trimming left V 1 base short and J 6 bases short, with 12 bases between. Germline CDR1 reads SGHVS; CDR2 reads FNYEAQ. This CDR3 is 15 amino acids long. The CDR3 nucleotides are TGTGCCAGCAGCTTAGGGGCCAGGGGGGCCGGGGAGCTGTTTTTT. This codes for CASSLGARGAGELFF.

The gene calls are TRBV12-3 or TRBV12-4 and TRBJ2-3, with D possibly TRBD1 on 5 matching bases. V dropped 4 bases and J dropped 2 bases, with 7 bases sitting between them. CDR3 length: 13 residues. This chain's CDR3 is CASSSTVTDTQYF. The CDR3, as DNA: TGTGCCAGCAGTTCGACAGTCACAGATACGCAGTATTTT.

The rearrangement uses TRBV7-8 and TRBJ2-2; 7 bases map to TRBD2. J was trimmed by 1 base and V by 0 bases; bases with no gene match: 8. This CDR3 spans 18 amino acids. Germline loops: CDR1 SGHVS, CDR2 FQNEAQ. The CDR3 loop is CASSLARRGGGNTGELFF. DNA for the CDR3: TGTGCCAGCAGCTTAGCGCGGAGGGGCGGGGGGAACACCGGGGAGCTGTTTTTT.

The genes are TRBV3-1 (or the pseudogene TRBV3-2) and TRBJ1-3, with 9 bases aligning to TRBD1. The V segment lost 4 bases and the J segment 0 bases; nucleotides outside the gene matches: 4. The germline gives CDR1 LGHDT, CDR2 YNNKEL (reference sequence). CDR3 length: 16 amino acids. As DNA, the CDR3 is TGTGCCAGCAGCCGGACAGGGGACCTCTCTGGAAACACCATATATTTT. Translation: CASSRTGDLSGNTIYF.

The rearrangement uses TRBV6-6 and TRBJ1-2, with 9 bases matching TRBD1. The length of the CDR3 is 15 residues. V trimming: 0 bases; J trimming: 7 bases; junction bases outside the gene matches: 6. Germline CDR1 MNHNY, CDR2 SVGAGI (reference sequence). The CDR3 loop is CASSYSGTGNGGYTF. CDR3 in DNA: TGTGCCAGCAGTTACTCCGGGACAGGGAACGGTGGCTACACCTTC.